Shown below are 20 T cell receptor beta chains from a single sample sequenced in a study of blood T cell repertoires in COVID-19. Using immunoSEQ multiplex PCR, the repertoire was profiled, and TCRdb retains in-frame clones only, with some absent. The sample holds roughly 39,000 clones, roughly nine tenths seen once. The sample comprised peripheral blood. Source of these receptors: a man between 25 and 39 years old with active or convalescent COVID-19.

The chain links TRBV6-5 to TRBJ2-1; D is possibly TRBD2 (7 bases). Germline CDR1 reads MNHEY; CDR2 reads SVGAGI. V lost 4 bases, J lost 5 bases, and 12 bases lay in between. This CDR3 region has 14 residues. The DNA for the CDR3 is TGTGCCAGCAGTTCCGACGGGGGGCACAATGAGCAGTTCTTC. It is translated as CASSSDGGHNEQFF.

This clone was seen only once. The V call is TRBV27, the J call TRBJ1-2; 7 bases are shared with TRBD1. The CDR3 contains 13 residues. Germline assignment: CDR1 MNHEY and CDR2 SMNVEV (reference sequence). The V gene end was trimmed by 4 bases and the J gene end by 5 bases; junction bases not matched to a gene: 4. The CDR3 DNA is TGTGCCAGCAGTTACGGGACAGCTTATGGCTACACCTTC. Amino acid sequence: CASSYGTAYGYTF.

This chain joins TRBV4-2 and TRBJ1-1; 11 positions match TRBD1. This CDR3 region has 15 residues. CDR1 is LGHNA, CDR2 YNFKEQ, per germline. V lost 1 base, J lost 11 bases, and 9 bases stayed unmatched. The CDR3 is CASSQVDGTGGFAFF. The DNA for the CDR3 is TGTGCCAGCAGCCAAGTAGACGGGACAGGGGGATTTGCTTTCTTT.

This chain links TRBV7-8 with TRBJ2-5, with D perhaps matching TRBD1 (5 bases). CDR1 and CDR2 (germline): SGHVS, FQNEAQ. Trimming pared 3 bases from V and 5 bases from J, leaving 22 bases between. There are 17 residues in the CDR3. The CDR3 sequence is CASSLTGLGRAQETQYF. As DNA, the CDR3 is TGTGCCAGCAGCTTGACTGGTCTCGGCAGGGCTCAGGAGACCCAGTACTTC.

V gene TRBV4-3 combines with J gene TRBJ2-2; TRBD2 agrees at 10 bases. This CDR3 region has 16 residues. V lost 4 bases to trimming and J lost 3 bases; unmatched junction nucleotides: 5. The germline V gene has CDR1 LGHNA and CDR2 YSLEER. The CDR3 region has the DNA TGCGCCAGCAGCCTTACTAGCGGGACACACACCGGGGAGCTGTTTTTT. Translating it yields CASSLTSGTHTGELFF.

This clone was counted a single time. The V call is TRBV12-5, the J call TRBJ2-2, with D perhaps matching TRBD1 (6 bases). Trimming took off 2 bases at V and 0 bases at J, with 16 bases between the two ends. The CDR3 has 18 amino acids. The V gene's germline CDR1 is LGHNT and CDR2 FRNRAP. In DNA form, the CDR3 reads TGTGCTAGTGGTTTGTCCCCCAAGGGGGATACGAACACCGGGGAGCTGTTTTTT. Translated: CASGLSPKGDTNTGELFF.

This clone was found once. This chain joins TRBV18 and TRBJ2-5; 11 nucleotides line up with TRBD2. The CDR3 spans 18 residues. V dropped 3 bases and J dropped 1; count of bases not matched to a gene: 10. Germline CDR1 KGHSH, CDR2 LQKENI. The CDR3 DNA follows: TGTGCCAGCTCACCGTTTCCCGGGACTAGCGGAGGCCAAGAGACCCAGTACTTC. As protein: CASSPFPGTSGGQETQYF.

A single count supports this clone. This chain connects TRBV5-4 to TRBJ2-1, with 7 bases identical to TRBD1. CDR3 length: 16 residues. V trimming: 0 bases; J trimming: 2 bases; junction bases outside the gene matches: 5. Germline V lookup: CDR1 SGHNT, CDR2 YYREEE (reference sequence). The CDR3 region is CASSLGGTAPYNEQFF. The DNA of the CDR3 is TGTGCCAGCAGCTTGGGGGGGACAGCTCCCTACAATGAGCAGTTCTTC.

The chain combines TRBV6-1 with TRBJ2-2, with 8 positions matching TRBD2. V shed 10 bases and J 7 bases; nucleotides not matched to a gene: 2. CDR1 and CDR2 from the germline V gene are MNHNS and SASEGT. CDR3 size: 11 residues. In DNA, the CDR3 is TGTGCCACCGGGGGGGGCGGGGAGCTGTTTTTT. Its protein product is CATGGGGELFF.

V and J are TRBV5-4 and TRBJ1-2; tentative D call: TRBD1 (5 bases). V gave up 4 bases and J gave up 7 bases, with 23 bases separating them. Germline CDR1 and CDR2: SGHNT and YYREEE (reference sequence). The CDR3 length is 16 residues. In nucleotides, the CDR3 is TGTGCCAGCAGCCTCCCGTCGGGGGGGAAATACTCTGGCTACACCTTC. Amino acids: CASSLPSGGKYSGYTF.

The rearrangement joins TRBV24-1 to TRBJ2-1; TRBD2 agrees at 14 bases. V shed 7 bases, J shed 9 bases, and the junction held 4 bases outside the gene matches. Germline CDR1 and CDR2: KGHDR and SFDVKD. CDR3 size: 14 residues. The CDR3 DNA sequence: TGTGCCACCAGCGGGACTAGCGGGAGTCTTGAGCAGTTCTTC. It codes for CATSGTSGSLEQFF.

This chain uses TRBV6-6 with TRBJ2-2; the D gene is possibly TRBD1 (6 bases). V shed 5 bases and J shed 3 bases, with 10 bases lying between them. Germline CDR1 is MNHNY and CDR2 is SVGAGI (reference sequence). The CDR3 contains 14 residues. CDR3 in DNA: TGTGCCAGCAGTCCAGGGGCTCACACCGGGGAGCTGTTTTTT. Protein product: CASSPGAHTGELFF.

The rearrangement links TRBV6-5 to TRBJ1-2; tentatively, D is TRBD1 (5 bases). The CDR3 loop spans 13 amino acids. V was clipped by 4 bases and J by 4 bases, with 10 bases between them. Germline V gene sequence: CDR1 MNHEY, CDR2 SVGAGI. CDR3 nucleotides: TGTGCCAGCAGTTCCGTGGACACCTATGGCTACACCTTC. Its protein is CASSSVDTYGYTF.

The chain couples TRBV10-2 to TRBJ1-2; D unresolved. Trimming removed 2 bases from V and 0 bases from J, with 10 bases in between. The CDR3 spans 15 residues. Germline V CDR1 and CDR2: WSHSY, SAAADI. CDR3 residues: CASSEIPDPNYGYTF. The CDR3 bases are TGCGCCAGCAGTGAGATACCAGATCCTAACTATGGCTACACCTTC.

This sequence joins TRBV7-9 and TRBJ2-4; 8 bases fit TRBD1. V dropped 5 bases and J dropped 5; count of bases not matched to a gene: 5. This CDR3 has 14 amino acids. The germline gives CDR1 SEHNR, CDR2 FQNEAQ (reference sequence). The CDR3 here is CASSDRGQENIQYF. The CDR3 coding sequence is TGTGCCAGCAGCGACCGGGGACAGGAAAACATTCAGTACTTC.

The CDR3 sequence: CASSLKQGKGQYF. CDR3 sequence (DNA): TGTGCCAGCAGCTTAAAACAGGGGAAGGGGCAGTACTTC. V is TRBV13 and J is TRBJ2-7; 7 bases fit TRBD1. This CDR3 has 13 amino acids. From germline, CDR1 is PRHDT and CDR2 FYEKMQ (reference sequence). V shed 2 bases and J 9 bases; nucleotides not matched to a gene: 7. Using reference TRBV13 and TRBJ2-7 for the parts outside the CDR3, the full variable domain is AAGVIQSPRHLIKEKRETATLKCYPIPRHDTVYWYQQGPGQDPQFLISFYEKMQSDKGSIPDRFSAQQFSDYHSELNMSSLELGDSALYFCASSLKQGKGQYFGPGTRLTVT.

The chain employs TRBV4-1 and TRBJ2-7; D remains ambiguous. V was trimmed by 0 bases and J by 4 bases, leaving 7 bases between them. The CDR3 length is 13 residues. Germline CDR1 is MGHRA and CDR2 is YSYEKL. The CDR3 sequence: CASSQEAGYEQYF. The DNA for the CDR3 is TGCGCCAGCAGCCAAGAAGCCGGGTACGAGCAGTACTTC.

The chain employs TRBV7-9 and TRBJ1-2, with unresolved D. The germline CDR1 and CDR2 sequences are SEHNR and FQNEAQ (reference sequence). The CDR3 is 15 residues long. V was cut by 1 base and J by 2 bases, with 11 bases left in between. The CDR3 region is CASSLDVSANYGYTF. Written as DNA, the CDR3 is TGTGCCAGCAGCTTAGATGTCAGTGCCAACTATGGCTACACCTTC.

V and J are TRBV28 and TRBJ2-5; TRBD2 aligns across 13 bases. J lost 5 bases, V lost 5 bases, and 5 bases had no gene match. The germline gives CDR1 MDHEN, CDR2 SYDVKM. CDR3 length: 15 amino acids. CDR3 residues: CASSGLAGAKETQYF. CDR3 in DNA: TGTGCCAGCAGTGGACTAGCGGGAGCTAAGGAGACCCAGTACTTC.

V and J are TRBV28 and TRBJ1-1; TRBD1 matches 9 bases. Germline trimming cut 6 bases from V and 5 bases from J; bases unmatched to any gene: 4. This CDR3 is 13 amino acids long. CDR1 is MDHEN, CDR2 SYDVKM, per germline. CDR3 bases: TGTGCCAGCAGCGGACAGGGGAAGACTGAAGCTTTCTTT. This gives the protein CASSGQGKTEAFF.